What follows are 30 T cell receptor beta chains derived from one specimen sequenced in a study of CD4+ T cells in melanoma. The data were produced by immunoSEQ multiplex PCR, yet TCRdb's version contains in-frame clones alone and is incomplete. The data show 110,000 to 150,000 clones, with approximately 91% seen just once and 1.5% held by the top ten. These TCRs come from a human donor with melanoma.

The CDR3 loop is CASSYSRTGYGYTF. The CDR3 nucleotides read TGTGCCAGCAGTTACTCGAGGACGGGATATGGCTACACCTTC. The J gene is TRBJ1-2, the V gene TRBV6-5; D uncertain. The CDR3 has 14 amino acids. Trimming took off 0 bases at V and 5 bases at J, with 10 bases between the two ends. The germline CDR1 and CDR2 sequences are MNHEY and SVGAGI.

V is TRBV29-1 and J is TRBJ2-5; 8 bases match TRBD2. Germline V CDR1 and CDR2: SQVTM, ANQGSEA. J gave up 1 base and V 6 bases, and 7 bases lay outside the gene matches. The CDR3 runs 14 residues. The DNA for the CDR3 is TGCAGCGTCGCACAGCGGGGGATCCAAGAGACCCAGTACTTC. Its protein product is CSVAQRGIQETQYF.

The chain employs TRBV4-2 and TRBJ2-1; TRBD2 matches at 8 bases. The V gene end was trimmed by 3 bases and the J gene end by 7 bases; junction bases not matched to a gene: 8. The CDR3 consists of 15 residues. CDR1 and CDR2 (germline): LGHNA, YNFKEQ. For the CDR3, the DNA is TGTGCCAGCAGCCAGGGGGTTAGCGGGGATAATGAGCAGTTCTTC. Protein sequence: CASSQGVSGDNEQFF.

This clone was recorded once. CDR3 sequence (DNA): TGTGCCAGCATGTCCGCCGGGGTCCACACTGAAGCTTTCTTT. This codes for CASMSAGVHTEAFF. The rearrangement joins TRBV7-6 to TRBJ1-1, with D unclear. V dropped 7 bases and J dropped 3 bases, with 15 bases sitting between them. Germline V gene data show CDR1 as SGHVS and CDR2 as FNYEAQ. This CDR3 has 14 residues.

The count of this clone is one. The J gene is TRBJ1-1, the V gene TRBV2, with D hard to call. Trimming cost V 6 bases and J 1 base, with 12 bases left between them. The V gene's germline CDR1 is SNHLY and CDR2 FYNNEI. The CDR3 contains 14 residues. CDR3: CASRNRATNTEAFF. The DNA of the CDR3 is TGTGCCAGCAGGAACCGGGCGACGAACACTGAAGCTTTCTTT.

This clone has a single count. The genes are TRBV29-1 and TRBJ1-1; D is perhaps TRBD1 (5 bases). CDR3 length: 14 amino acids. The V and J ends lost 1 base and 5 bases respectively, with 14 bases between them. Per germline, CDR1 SQVTM and CDR2 ANQGSEA. The CDR3 nucleotides read TGCAGCGTTGAAGCCCCAGGGCTGAGGACTGAAGCTTTCTTT. Encoded protein: CSVEAPGLRTEAFF.

The rearrangement uses TRBV5-5 and TRBJ2-3; tentative D call: TRBD2 (5 bases). The CDR3 is made up of 15 amino acids. Per the germline V gene, CDR1 is SGHKS and CDR2 is YYEKEE (reference sequence). V dropped 4 bases and J dropped 3 bases, with 15 bases sitting between them. CDR3 sequence (DNA): TGTGCCAGCAGCGCGGTAACTAGTATGACAGATACGCAGTATTTT. Protein product: CASSAVTSMTDTQYF.

The rearrangement uses TRBV7-8 and TRBJ2-3, with a possible D match to TRBD2 (5 bases). The CDR3 spans 14 residues. Trimming pared 6 bases from V and 2 bases from J, leaving 12 bases between. Germline-derived CDR1 and CDR2 are SGHVS and FQNEAQ. This CDR3 reads CASRREGYTDTQYF. The CDR3 bases are TGTGCCAGCAGGCGAGAGGGTTACACAGATACGCAGTATTTT.

The chain combines TRBV18 with TRBJ2-7; D unresolved. V shed 0 bases and J shed 3 bases, with 12 bases lying between them. The CDR3 runs to 15 residues. From germline, CDR1 is KGHSH and CDR2 LQKENI. The CDR3 protein is CASSPPWASLYEQYF. For the CDR3, the DNA is TGTGCCAGCTCACCACCGTGGGCTAGTCTCTACGAGCAGTACTTC.

The chain uses TRBV2 and TRBJ1-5; D possibly corresponds to TRBD1 (5 bases). The CDR3 has 15 amino acids. Trimming left V 7 bases short and J 6 bases short, with 19 bases between. The germline gives CDR1 SNHLY, CDR2 FYNNEI. The CDR3 region is CASMRDGRTGQPQHF. DNA for the CDR3: TGTGCCAGCATGCGGGACGGCAGGACGGGTCAGCCCCAGCATTTT.

The V gene is TRBV14, the J gene TRBJ1-1; no firm D call. CDR3 length: 13 amino acids. Germline values: CDR1 SGHDN, CDR2 FVKESK. Trimming stripped 1 base from V and 3 bases from J, with 6 bases between. CDR3 protein: CASSQGVYTEAFF. DNA for the CDR3: TGTGCCAGCAGCCAAGGGGTGTACACTGAAGCTTTCTTT.

This chain uses TRBV4-1 with TRBJ1-3; D is possibly TRBD1 (5 bases). The germline V gene encodes CDR1 MGHRA and CDR2 YSYEKL. V was clipped by 2 bases and J by 0 bases, with 17 bases between them. This CDR3 has 18 residues. The CDR3 coding sequence is TGCGCCAGCAGCCAACCACCCGGGGCAAAGGGCTCTGGAAACACCATATATTTT. This sequence encodes CASSQPPGAKGSGNTIYF.

The chain joins TRBV6-5 to TRBJ2-3; the D gene could be TRBD1 or TRBD2 (6 bases each). CDR1 is MNHEY, CDR2 SVGAGI, per germline. This CDR3 region has 14 residues. Trimming pared 6 bases from V and 3 bases from J, leaving 13 bases between. CDR3 sequence: CASSLGGGTDTQYF. In nucleotides, the CDR3 is TGTGCCAGCAGCCTCGGAGGGGGAACAGATACGCAGTATTTT.

V is TRBV10-3 and J is TRBJ1-6, with a possible D match to TRBD1 (5 bases). CDR1 is ENHRY, CDR2 SYGVKD, per germline. The CDR3 totals 15 residues. V lost 3 bases to trimming and J lost 8 bases, with 14 bases between them. The CDR3 reads CAISDAGPMDSPLHF. CDR3 nucleotide sequence: TGTGCCATCAGTGACGCGGGACCGATGGATTCACCCCTCCACTTT.

The J gene is TRBJ2-5, the V gene TRBV5-6; tentatively, D is TRBD2 (5 bases). Trimming stripped 4 bases from V and 4 bases from J, with 14 bases between. Germline V gene sequence: CDR1 SGHDT, CDR2 YYEEEE. The CDR3 length is 14 residues. CDR3 DNA sequence: TGTGCCAGCAGCCCTTGGGCGGGTGTAGAGACCCAGTACTTC. Its protein is CASSPWAGVETQYF.

The chain carries TRBV2 and TRBJ2-5; 12 nucleotides agree with TRBD2. CDR3 length equals 15 residues. The germline CDR1 and CDR2 sequences are SNHLY and FYNNEI. Trimming cost V 6 bases and J 4 bases; bases outside gene matches: 6. DNA for the CDR3: TGTGCCAGCAGGCCCGCTAGCGGGGGGGGAGAGACCCAGTACTTC. Its translation is CASRPASGGGETQYF.

The chain combines TRBV25-1 with TRBJ1-1, with 11 nucleotides matching TRBD1. The CDR3 sequence is 18 residues long. The V and J ends lost 4 bases and 0 bases, in that order; junction bases with no gene match: 10. The germline V gene has CDR1 MGHDK and CDR2 SYGVNS. CDR3 region: CASSGQTGTGGMNTEAFF. CDR3 nucleotides: TGTGCCAGCAGTGGACAAACCGGGACAGGGGGTATGAACACTGAAGCTTTCTTT.

This chain links TRBV5-4 with TRBJ1-1; possibly TRBD1 for D (6 bases). The CDR3 contains 15 residues. Germline CDR1 is SGHNT and CDR2 is YYREEE (reference sequence). V was pared by 3 bases and J by 1 base, with 13 bases between. The chain's CDR3 is CASSSRGAPNTEAFF. CDR3 DNA sequence: TGTGCCAGCAGCTCCCGGGGGGCCCCGAACACTGAAGCTTTCTTT.

Regarding this clone: One end of the junction varies from germline; a read error may be responsible. V and J are TRBV7-2 and TRBJ2-7, with TRBD2 matching over 8 bases. The CDR3 spans 13 residues. Per germline, CDR1 SGHTA and CDR2 FQGNSA. The CDR3 loop reads CASTLAGPYEQYF. CDR3 in DNA: TGTGCCAGCACCTTAGCGGGGCCCTACGAGCAGTACTTC.

The chain uses TRBV7-9 and TRBJ1-6, with D unresolved. Deletions cut 1 base from V and 6 bases from J, with 4 bases between. CDR1 and CDR2 (germline): SEHNR, FQNEAQ (reference sequence). The length of the CDR3 is 13 residues. Written as DNA, the CDR3 is TGTGCCAGCAGCTTAGGGGGTAATTCACCCCTCCACTTT. Translation: CASSLGGNSPLHF.

This chain uses TRBV6-6 with TRBJ1-5; D is uncertain. In germline, CDR1 is MNHNY, CDR2 SVGAGI (reference sequence). Trimming removed 0 bases from V and 8 bases from J, with 14 bases in between. This CDR3 comprises 15 residues. CDR3 in DNA: TGTGCCAGCAGTTACTCGTTGGCACCGGGAAAGCCCCAGCATTTT. The encoded protein is CASSYSLAPGKPQHF.

The CDR3 reads CAISESPGRLNYGYTF. DNA of the CDR3: TGTGCCATCAGTGAGTCCCCGGGACGGCTCAACTATGGCTACACCTTC. V usage is TRBV10-3 and J usage is TRBJ1-2, with D possibly matching TRBD1 (5 bases). V was shortened by 0 bases and J by 2 bases, with 13 bases between the two germline ends. CDR1 is ENHRY and CDR2 is SYGVKD in the germline V gene. The CDR3 length is 16 residues.

The gene calls are TRBV4-2 and TRBJ2-1; TRBD2 matches 9 bases. This CDR3 has 17 amino acids. The V gene's germline CDR1 is LGHNA and CDR2 YNFKEQ. V dropped 0 bases and J dropped 2; count of bases not matched to a gene: 5. The CDR3, as DNA: TGTGCCAGCAGCCAAGACCCTCAGCGGGGGGCCTACAATGAGCAGTTCTTC. Its protein product is CASSQDPQRGAYNEQFF.

The J gene is TRBJ2-7, the V gene TRBV4-1, with TRBD2 matching over 9 bases. J lost 6 bases, V lost 0 bases, and 18 bases had no gene match. In germline, CDR1 is MGHRA, CDR2 YSYEKL. The CDR3 sequence is 19 residues long. The CDR3 reads CASSQDNRPGAGGPGEQYF. The DNA of the CDR3 is TGCGCCAGCAGCCAAGACAACCGCCCCGGGGCGGGGGGGCCAGGCGAGCAGTACTTC.

Only a few counts were recorded for this clone. The rearrangement uses TRBV18 and TRBJ2-1; 10 nucleotides line up with TRBD2. Germline CDR1 is KGHSH and CDR2 is LQKENI. The CDR3 runs to 17 residues. V lost 1 base and J lost 6; bases outside the gene matches: 9. In DNA, the CDR3 is TGTGCCAGCTCACCACTACAAGCGGGGGGGCTTGCCAATGAGCAGTTCTTC. Its translation: CASSPLQAGGLANEQFF.

The V gene is TRBV27, the J gene TRBJ2-7; 7 bases line up with TRBD2. With V trimmed by 3 bases and J by 4 bases, 9 bases remained unmatched. CDR1 is MNHEY, CDR2 SMNVEV, per germline (reference sequence). The CDR3 is made up of 15 amino acids. This chain's CDR3 is CASSFAFGGGYEQYF. CDR3 bases: TGTGCCAGCAGTTTCGCGTTTGGGGGGGGGTACGAGCAGTACTTC.

The chain combines TRBV5-1 with TRBJ1-2; TRBD1 is a possible D gene (5 bases). The V gene's germline CDR1 is SGHRS and CDR2 YFSETQ. V was pared by 5 bases and J by 2 bases, with 19 bases between. The CDR3 totals 16 residues. The CDR3 is CASRPRLGRSNYGYTF. The DNA for the CDR3 is TGCGCCAGCAGGCCCCGACTGGGACGGTCGAACTATGGCTACACCTTC.

The chain couples TRBV6-6 to TRBJ2-1; 8 nucleotides agree with TRBD1. Per the germline V gene, CDR1 is MNHNY and CDR2 is SVGAGI (reference sequence). This CDR3 has 16 residues. V was clipped by 4 bases and J by 6 bases; unmatched bases: 11. In nucleotides, the CDR3 is TGTGCCAGCAGTTTTCGGACAGGGTTGTTGGGCAATGAGCAGTTCTTC. Its protein is CASSFRTGLLGNEQFF.

V is TRBV2 and J is TRBJ1-4; D is unresolved. The CDR3 extends over 14 amino acids. Per germline, CDR1 SNHLY and CDR2 FYNNEI. The V and J ends lost 6 bases and 4 bases respectively, with 12 bases between them. The CDR3: CASRVTAHNEKLFF. CDR3 nucleotide sequence: TGTGCCAGCAGGGTCACAGCTCATAATGAAAAACTGTTTTTT.

The chain carries TRBV5-4 and TRBJ1-2; 9 positions match TRBD1. Germline V CDR1 and CDR2: SGHNT, YYREEE (reference sequence). CDR3 size: 15 residues. V shed 1 base, J shed 3 bases, and the junction held 4 bases outside the gene matches. The CDR3 nucleotides are TGTGCCAGCAGCTTGCCGGGACAGGGTCACTATGGCTACACCTTC. Its translation is CASSLPGQGHYGYTF.